The T cell receptor beta chain described here comes from a study of cytomegalovirus exposure and HLA in healthy donors. Regarding this clone: Antigen: not known.

A multiplex PCR was run with 60 Vbeta primers and 13 Jbeta primers. TCRdb keeps only in-frame clones here, not all; method: immunoSEQ multiplex PCR. The repertoire includes more than 150,000 clones, around 76% of them detected once, and roughly 1.4% sits in the top ten. The germline V gene has CDR1 LGHNA and CDR2 YSLEER. The CDR3 spans 16 residues. The V and J ends lost 0 bases and 5 bases, in that order; junction bases with no gene match: 10. Study findings and constraints: The CMV antigen specificity of a few CMV-associated chains was confirmed through in vitro analysis.

The TCR originated in a man between 35 and 55 years old in good health and CMV-seronegative. Source material: PBMCs. V usage is TRBV4-3 and J usage is TRBJ2-7; TRBD2 matches 7 bases. CDR3 DNA sequence: TGCGCCAGCAGCCAAGATCGGGGGGACTTCCTGGACGAGCAGTACTTC. Protein sequence: CASSQDRGDFLDEQYF.